These 2 T cell receptor beta chains originate from one sample sequenced in a study of tumor-infiltrating lymphocytes in primary liver carcinoma. Out of unsorted whole blood came the blood RNA, and germline DNA was extracted as well. Constant-region priming of approximately 0.55 ug total RNA yielded TCR beta cDNA. Investigators got TCR beta libraries out of three nested multiplex PCR rounds, done with slightly modified ARM-PCR. Running 10 cycles apiece, the first two PCR rounds relied on TRBV1-TRBV30 forward primers together with a C-beta reverse primer. TCRdb used MiXCR to reprocess the multiplex PCR reads, holding one entry per CDR3 protein. Here the sample spans roughly 330,000 distinct CDR3 sequences, about 61% being singletons. The sample taken for sequencing was peripheral blood. The receptors come from a man aged 35-49 years with primary liver carcinoma and hepatitis B virus infection.

In its sample, this clonotype was seen many times. J is TRBJ2-6 and V is TRBV6-5; no clear D gene. The CDR3 runs to 19 residues. V was trimmed by 0 bases and J by 0 bases, leaving 15 bases between them. The germline V gene encodes CDR1 MNHEY and CDR2 SVGAGI. The CDR3 protein is CASSYSSGQAHSGANVLTF. The CDR3 region has the DNA TGTGCCAGCAGTTACTCGTCTGGGCAGGCGCACTCTGGGGCCAACGTCCTGACTTTC.

About this clonotype: At one end the junction does not follow the germline gene, possibly because of a read error. The chain links TRBV4-3 to TRBJ2-7; D unresolved. CDR3 length: 15 amino acids. Germline CDR1 and CDR2: LGHNA and YSLEER. CDR3 in amino acids: CASNQAARSNYEQYF. The DNA for the CDR3 is TGCGCCAGCAACCAAGCTGCCCGATCCAACTACGAGCAGTACTTC.